A selection of T cell receptor beta chains follows, all from one sample in a study of blood T cell repertoires in COVID-19. Profiling relied on immunoSEQ multiplex PCR, and the TCRdb table lists in-frame clones only, not all of them. The repertoire holds roughly 210,000 clones, around 84% seen once, with roughly a tenth in the top ten. The specimen sequenced was peripheral blood. The source is a woman aged 80 or older with COVID-19, enrolled during active disease. Each CDR3 is given with its conserved first and last residue. The D gene is left open where the match is weak. Size values are once, few and many counts, or a class for expanded clones, and some rows have none.

clone_size	d_call	v_call	j_call	cdr3_aa	cdr3_nt
.	TRBD1	TRBV5-1	TRBJ2-1	CASSSLQGPEQFF	TGCGCCAGCAGCTCCTTACAGGGGCCCGAGCAGTTCTTC
few	.	TRBV6-5	TRBJ2-7	CASSYSNQGSYEQYF	TGTGCCAGCAGTTACTCGAATCAGGGCTCCTACGAGCAGTACTTC
.	.	TRBV3-1/TRBV3-2	TRBJ1-4	CASSQVTGAGAASNEKLFF	TGTGCCAGCAGCCAAGTCACGGGGGCGGGGGCCGCTTCTAATGAAAAACTGTTTTTT
.	.	TRBV6-5	TRBJ2-1	CASSYPTGNEQFF	TGTGCCAGCAGTTACCCGACTGGCAATGAGCAGTTCTTC
.	TRBD1	TRBV19	TRBJ2-7	CASSPTGAHEQYF	TGTGCCAGTAGTCCGACAGGGGCCCACGAGCAGTACTTC
.	TRBD2	TRBV5-1	TRBJ2-2	CASSLRSGANTGELFF	TGCGCCAGCAGCTTGCGAAGCGGGGCGAACACCGGGGAGCTGTTTTTT
few	TRBD1	TRBV24-1	TRBJ1-2	CATSERGTGARGYTF	TGTGCCACCAGTGAACGTGGGACAGGGGCGCGAGGCTACACCTTC
.	TRBD1	TRBV5-1	TRBJ1-1	CASSLQGQNEAFF	TGCGCCAGCAGCTTACAGGGACAGAATGAAGCTTTCTTT
.	.	TRBV2	TRBJ2-5	CASSGNPGETQYF	TGTGCCAGCAGCGGGAACCCGGGAGAGACCCAGTACTTC
.	TRBD1	TRBV9	TRBJ1-4	CASSAHGTGDEKLFF	TGTGCCAGCAGCGCCCATGGGACAGGGGATGAAAAACTGTTTTTT
.	.	TRBV10-1	TRBJ1-5	CASSEGGGNQPQHF	TGCGCCAGCAGTGAAGGAGGGGGCAATCAGCCCCAGCATTTT